One and the same sample provided the 30 T cell receptor beta chains below, sequenced in a study of T cells in Graves' hyperthyroidism and ophthalmopathy. RNA transcripts yielded amplified TCR beta CDR3 regions. The HTBI primer set served for first-round RT-PCR of the TCR CDR3. TCRdb called the multiplex PCR reads again in MiXCR, with one record for every CDR3 protein. The sample comprises approximately 300,000 distinct CDR3 sequences, around a sixth of which are singletons, and approximately 31% rests with the top ten. Material for sequencing was blood. All receptors derive from a man under 40 with Graves' hyperthyroidism.

This clonotype was seen ten or more times. The chain joins TRBV11-1 to TRBJ1-1, with 9 bases fitting TRBD1. The CDR3 spans 14 residues. From germline, CDR1 is SGHAT and CDR2 FQDESV (reference sequence). The V and J ends lost 7 bases and 5 bases, in that order; junction bases with no gene match: 8. CDR3 nucleotide sequence: TGTGCCAGCAAGATAATACAGGGGGCTACTGAAGCTTTCTTT. Protein: CASKIIQGATEAFF.

This clonotype was seen ten or more times. The chain combines TRBV28 with TRBJ2-3, with 12 bases matching TRBD2. Germline lookup yields CDR1 MDHEN and CDR2 SYDVKM. The CDR3 contains 18 residues. V was clipped by 6 bases and J by 5 bases; unmatched bases: 15. DNA for the CDR3: TGTGCCAGCAGCCCTCCCCTAGCGGGAGGGCCTGAGATAGATACGCAGTATTTT. Translation gives CASSPPLAGGPEIDTQYF.

To note about this clonotype: The junction departs from germline at one end; a sequencing error may be responsible. CDR3 in DNA: TGTGCCAGCGGGGGGGGCTACAAGCAGTGCTTC. Encoded protein: CASGGGYKQCF. The V and J genes are TRBV12-3 or TRBV12-4 and TRBJ2-7; a possible D gene is TRBD2 (7 bases). The CDR3 extends over 11 amino acids.

In its sample, this clonotype was seen a few times. The V gene is TRBV19, the J gene TRBJ1-1, with TRBD1 as a possible D gene (5 bases). Germline CDR1 and CDR2: LNHDA and SQIVND (reference sequence). This CDR3 region has 14 residues. Trimming took off 5 bases at V and 4 bases at J, with 14 bases between the two ends. The CDR3 region has the DNA TGTGCCAGTAGTTCTCCGACAGCTTCCACTGAAGCTTTCTTT. It specifies CASSSPTASTEAFF.

This clonotype was observed many times. CDR3 in amino acids: CASSVVGGAAFF. CDR3 nucleotide sequence: TGTGCCAGCAGCGTAGTAGGAGGGGCAGCTTTCTTT. The gene calls are TRBV9 and TRBJ1-1; D may be TRBD1 (5 bases). Trimming cost V 0 bases and J 10 bases, with 10 bases left between them. This CDR3 region has 12 residues. Germline CDR1 SGDLS, CDR2 YYNGEE.

This clonotype occurred many times. The CDR3 spells CASSPRLAGDPTDTQYF. The CDR3 bases are TGTGCCAGCAGTCCCCGACTAGCGGGAGACCCGACAGATACGCAGTATTTT. The rearrangement joins TRBV12-3 or TRBV12-4 to TRBJ2-3; 12 bases match TRBD2. The CDR3 is made up of 17 amino acids. V dropped 5 bases and J dropped 3; count of bases not matched to a gene: 9.

This clonotype was seen ten or more times. The chain joins TRBV28 to TRBJ2-5, with no clear D. The CDR3 covers 14 residues. Germline assignment: CDR1 MDHEN and CDR2 SYDVKM. V shed 3 bases and J shed 0 bases, with 8 bases lying between them. CDR3: CASSLAANQETQYF. In DNA form, the CDR3 reads TGTGCCAGCAGTTTGGCGGCTAACCAAGAGACCCAGTACTTC. The full variable domain, with the rest looked up from reference TRBV28 and TRBJ2-5, is DVKVTQSSRYLVKRTGEKVFLECVQDMDHENMFWYRQDPGLGLRLIYFSYDVKMKEKGDIPEGYSVSREKKERFSLILESASTNQTSMYLCASSLAANQETQYFGPGTRLLVL.

Worth noting for this clonotype: Being one base from a much bigger clone, this may be a read error. J is TRBJ1-5 and V is TRBV6-2 or TRBV6-3; D is ambiguous. V was cut by 2 bases and J by 0 bases, with 5 bases left in between. The CDR3 is made up of 14 amino acids. CDR1 is MNHEY and CDR2 is SVGEGT in the germline V gene. The CDR3, as DNA: TGTGCCAGCAGTTACACGGGTAGCAATCAGCCCCAGCATTTT. Its translation is CASSYTGSNQPQHF.

This clonotype was counted ten times or more. The chain recombines TRBV7-3 with TRBJ2-3, with TRBD1 matching over 9 bases. The V and J ends lost 4 bases and 4 bases, in that order; junction bases with no gene match: 9. CDR1 is SGHTA and CDR2 is FQGTGA in the germline V gene. The CDR3 extends over 16 amino acids. This chain's CDR3 is CASSSAGTGSPDTQYF. In nucleotides, the CDR3 is TGTGCCAGCAGCTCCGCCGGGACAGGGTCCCCAGATACGCAGTATTTT.

This clonotype was seen many times. This chain links TRBV24-1 with TRBJ2-7; no firm D call. Germline V gene data show CDR1 as KGHDR and CDR2 as SFDVKD. Between the trimmed V and J ends, which lost 4 bases and 7 bases, there was a span of 19 bases. This CDR3 region has 15 residues. The chain's CDR3 is CATSDPSRGEVEQYF. For the CDR3, the DNA is TGTGCCACCAGTGACCCCAGCAGAGGAGAGGTGGAGCAGTACTTC.

A few counts support this clonotype. The J gene is TRBJ1-2, the V gene TRBV27; D is unresolved. This CDR3 contains 13 residues. From germline, CDR1 is MNHEY and CDR2 SMNVEV (reference sequence). V lost 5 bases to trimming and J lost 1 base, with 8 bases between them. CDR3 DNA: TGTGCCAGCAGTGGCCCGAATAACTATGGCTACACCTTC. Its protein is CASSGPNNYGYTF.

This clonotype was counted at least ten times. The rearrangement links TRBV11-2 to TRBJ1-4, with D maybe TRBD1 (6 bases). Per germline, CDR1 SGHAT and CDR2 FQNNGV. Trimming cost V 3 bases and J 6 bases, with 14 bases left between them. CDR3 length: 15 amino acids. DNA for the CDR3: TGTGCCAGCAGCTTCGGCAGGGAGGGGGATGAAAAACTGTTTTTT. It specifies CASSFGREGDEKLFF.

This clonotype was observed many times. The V and J genes are TRBV20-1 and TRBJ2-7; 12 nucleotides align to TRBD2. The V gene end was trimmed by 5 bases and the J gene end by 2 bases; junction bases not matched to a gene: 7. The CDR3 covers 15 residues. Germline values: CDR1 DFQATT, CDR2 SNEGSKA (reference sequence). The CDR3 is CSAHRPSGRAYEQYF. For the CDR3, the DNA is TGCAGTGCTCACCGGCCTAGCGGGAGGGCCTACGAGCAGTACTTC.

This clonotype has just a few counts. This chain connects TRBV5-8 to TRBJ2-4; D may match TRBD1 or TRBD2 (5 bases each). The CDR3 has 19 amino acids. Germline loops: CDR1 SGHTS, CDR2 YDEGEE. Trimming pared 4 bases from V and 0 bases from J, leaving 23 bases between. Here the CDR3 reads CASSPGAAPVPIAKNIQYF. In nucleotides, the CDR3 is TGTGCCAGCAGCCCCGGGGCAGCCCCAGTTCCAATAGCCAAAAACATTCAGTACTTC.

V and J are TRBV10-3 and TRBJ1-2; TRBD1 might be the D (6 bases). This CDR3 has 14 residues. Germline lookup yields CDR1 ENHRY and CDR2 SYGVKD. Trimming stripped 11 bases from V and 0 bases from J, with 16 bases between. The CDR3 nucleotides read TGTGCCGCTGAGGCGGGGGCAGCTAACTATGGCTACACCTTC. Amino acid sequence: CAAEAGAANYGYTF.

This clonotype showed up many times. V gene TRBV6-4 combines with J gene TRBJ1-1, with D possibly matching TRBD1 (5 bases). Germline-derived CDR1 and CDR2 are MRHNA and SNTAGT. Trimming stripped 5 bases from V and 2 bases from J, with 9 bases between. This CDR3 is 13 amino acids long. The CDR3 loop is CASSYDSNTEAFF. The CDR3 DNA follows: TGTGCCAGCAGTTACGACAGTAACACTGAAGCTTTCTTT.

This clonotype came up a few times. V usage is TRBV27 and J usage is TRBJ2-7; D tentatively fits TRBD1 or TRBD2 (6 bases each). V lost 0 bases and J lost 3, with 12 bases in between. CDR3 size: 15 residues. CDR1 MNHEY and CDR2 SMNVEV come from the germline V gene (reference sequence). The CDR3 sequence: CASSLSGGQSYEQYF. CDR3 coding DNA: TGTGCCAGCAGTTTATCGGGAGGACAGAGCTACGAGCAGTACTTC.

The chain couples TRBV27 to TRBJ1-1, with D possibly TRBD1 on 6 matching bases. This CDR3 is built from 14 residues. Trimming took 6 bases from V and 1 from J, leaving 12 bases between them. CDR1 MNHEY and CDR2 SMNVEV come from the germline V gene (reference sequence). For the CDR3, the DNA is TGTGCCAGCAGGTTCAGGGGAACGAACACTGAAGCTTTCTTT. Its protein is CASRFRGTNTEAFF.

This clonotype was observed once. The chain uses TRBV18 and TRBJ2-2; D is perhaps TRBD1 (5 bases). V lost 0 bases to trimming and J lost 4 bases, with 18 bases between them. Germline-derived CDR1 and CDR2 are KGHSH and LQKENI. The CDR3 runs 18 residues. In DNA form, the CDR3 reads TGTGCCAGCTCACCACCGATTCAAAGAGACAGAATCACCGGGGAGCTGTTTTTT. Translating it yields CASSPPIQRDRITGELFF.

This chain connects TRBV9 to TRBJ2-3; 7 bases map to TRBD2. From germline, CDR1 is SGDLS and CDR2 YYNGEE. V trimming: 0 bases; J trimming: 3 bases; junction bases outside the gene matches: 4. This CDR3 region has 15 residues. The CDR3 reads CASSVVGRPTDTQYF. Here the CDR3 DNA reads TGTGCCAGCAGCGTAGTCGGGAGGCCAACAGATACGCAGTATTTT.

The V gene is TRBV5-6, the J gene TRBJ2-1; D unclear. This CDR3 has 15 amino acids. In germline, CDR1 is SGHDT, CDR2 YYEEEE. The V and J ends lost 0 bases and 3 bases respectively, with 10 bases between them. CDR3 residues: CASSLDSADYNEQFF. In DNA, the CDR3 is TGTGCCAGCAGCTTGGATTCGGCGGACTACAATGAGCAGTTCTTC.

This rearrangement joins TRBV10-3 to TRBJ2-1, with TRBD2 identical over 13 bases. This CDR3 comprises 15 residues. Trimming at V came to 4 bases and at J to 8 bases, leaving 5 bases not matched to a gene. Per the germline V gene, CDR1 is ENHRY and CDR2 is SYGVKD. CDR3 residues: CAISGTSGSSDEQFF. CDR3 coding DNA: TGTGCCATCAGTGGGACTAGCGGGAGCTCCGATGAGCAGTTCTTC.

This clonotype was seen more than once but under ten times. The rearrangement links TRBV15 to TRBJ1-5; D is unresolved. CDR3 length: 14 residues. Germline V gene sequence: CDR1 LNHNV, CDR2 YYDKDF (reference sequence). Trimming left V 1 base short and J 9 bases short, with 13 bases between. DNA for the CDR3: TGTGCCACCAGCAGAGCTAGGGCTCAAGGGCCCCAGCATTTT. As protein: CATSRARAQGPQHF.

In this sample, this clonotype turned up a few times. V usage is TRBV12-3 or TRBV12-4 and J usage is TRBJ2-7, with D perhaps matching TRBD1 (5 bases). The CDR3 is 12 amino acids. Deletions cut 7 bases from V and 4 bases from J, with 11 bases between. The chain's CDR3 is CASKDTFYEQYF. For the CDR3, the DNA is TGTGCCAGCAAGGACACCTTTTACGAGCAGTACTTC.

The chain is built from TRBV4-2 and TRBJ2-2; D not certain. Germline CDR1 is LGHNA and CDR2 is YNFKEQ. The V end was cut by 4 bases, the J end by 3 bases, with 3 bases between. This CDR3 is 12 amino acids long. The CDR3 is CASSRDTGELFF. CDR3 nucleotides: TGTGCCAGCAGCCGAGACACCGGGGAGCTGTTTTTT.

This clonotype occurred many times. This chain connects TRBV28 to TRBJ2-2; D is unresolved. In germline, CDR1 is MDHEN, CDR2 SYDVKM. V lost 3 bases, J lost 2 bases, and 7 bases lay in between. CDR3 size: 14 residues. The CDR3 region has the DNA TGTGCCAGCAGTTTTCTCCCCAACACCGGGGAGCTGTTTTTT. Protein product: CASSFLPNTGELFF.

V is TRBV4-1 and J is TRBJ2-1, with TRBD1 matching 9 bases. Unmatched junction bases numbered 7, after V lost 1 base and J lost 3 bases. The V gene's germline CDR1 is MGHRA and CDR2 YSYEKL. This CDR3 is 17 amino acids long. The CDR3 spells CASSQATGTGIYNEQFF. In nucleotides, the CDR3 is TGCGCCAGCAGCCAAGCCACCGGGACAGGGATCTACAATGAGCAGTTCTTC.

This clonotype was seen a handful of times. The chain carries TRBV28 and TRBJ2-2, with 12 bases identical to TRBD2. Trimming took 4 bases from V and 7 from J; bases not matched to a gene: 10. Germline V gene lookup returns CDR1 MDHEN and CDR2 SYDVKM. The CDR3 has 17 residues. The DNA of the CDR3 is TGTGCCAGCAGTTCCCTGACTAGCGGGAGTAGTAGCGGGGAGCTGTTTTTT. Translating gives CASSSLTSGSSSGELFF.

This clonotype appeared many times. The rearrangement links TRBV11-2 to TRBJ1-2; no firm D call. With 0 bases removed from V and 4 bases from J, the gap between germline ends came to 3 bases. CDR1 is SGHAT and CDR2 is FQNNGV in the germline V gene. CDR3 length equals 12 residues. The CDR3 coding sequence is TGTGCCAGCAGCTTAGACCGCTATGGCTACACCTTC. Amino acid sequence: CASSLDRYGYTF.

On this clonotype: An end of the junction differs from the germline gene, which may be a read error. The chain has TRBV18 and TRBJ2-7; D not resolved. Germline assignment: CDR1 KGHSH and CDR2 LQKENI. This CDR3 has 11 amino acids. CDR3 region: CASSLAYEQCF. In nucleotides, the CDR3 is TGTGCCAGCTCCCTCGCCTACGAGCAGTGCTTC.